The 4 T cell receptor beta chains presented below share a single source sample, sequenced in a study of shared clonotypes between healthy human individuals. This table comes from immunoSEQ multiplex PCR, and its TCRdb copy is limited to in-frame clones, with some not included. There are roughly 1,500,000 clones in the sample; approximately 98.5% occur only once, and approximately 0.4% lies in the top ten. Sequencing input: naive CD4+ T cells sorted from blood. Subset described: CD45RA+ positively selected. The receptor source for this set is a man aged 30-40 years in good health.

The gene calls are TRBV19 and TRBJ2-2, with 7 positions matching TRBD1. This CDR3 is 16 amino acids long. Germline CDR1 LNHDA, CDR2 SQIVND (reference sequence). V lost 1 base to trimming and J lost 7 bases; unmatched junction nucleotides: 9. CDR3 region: CASSIVPNRGYGELFF. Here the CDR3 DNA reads TGTGCCAGTAGTATAGTACCCAACAGGGGATACGGGGAGCTGTTTTTT. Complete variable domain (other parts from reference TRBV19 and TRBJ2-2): DGGITQSPKYLFRKEGQNVTLSCEQNLNHDAMYWYRQDPGQGLRLIYYSQIVNDFQKGDIAEGYSVSREKKESFPLTVTSAQKNPTAFYLCASSIVPNRGYGELFFGEGSRLTVL.

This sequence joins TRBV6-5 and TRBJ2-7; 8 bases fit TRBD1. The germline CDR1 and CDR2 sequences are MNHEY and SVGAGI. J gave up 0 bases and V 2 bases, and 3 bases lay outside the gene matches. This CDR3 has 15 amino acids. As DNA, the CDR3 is TGTGCCAGCAGTTACGCGACAGGGGCCTCCTACGAGCAGTACTTC. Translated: CASSYATGASYEQYF.

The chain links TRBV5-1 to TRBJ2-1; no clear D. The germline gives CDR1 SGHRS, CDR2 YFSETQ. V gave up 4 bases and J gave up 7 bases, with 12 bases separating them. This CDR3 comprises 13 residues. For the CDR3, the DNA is TGCGCCAGCAGCGCCATAAGCGTGAATGAGCAGTTCTTC. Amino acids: CASSAISVNEQFF. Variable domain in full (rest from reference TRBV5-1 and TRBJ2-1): KAGVTQTPRYLIKTRGQQVTLSCSPISGHRSVSWYQQTPGQGLQFLFEYFSETQRNKGNFPGRFSGRQFSNSRSEMNVSTLELGDSALYLCASSAISVNEQFFGPGTRLTVL.

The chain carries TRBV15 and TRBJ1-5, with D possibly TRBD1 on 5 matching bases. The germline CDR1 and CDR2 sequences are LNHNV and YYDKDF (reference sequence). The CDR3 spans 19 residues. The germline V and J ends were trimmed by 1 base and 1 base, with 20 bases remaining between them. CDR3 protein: CATSRVGSLQRGSNQPQHF. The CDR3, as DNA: TGTGCCACCAGCAGAGTGGGGTCCCTACAGAGGGGAAGCAATCAGCCCCAGCATTTT.